A single sample gave rise to the 5 T cell receptor beta chains below, sequenced in a study of cytotoxic CD8 clonotypes in ibrutinib-treated CLL. Assay: immunoSEQ multiplex PCR; the TCRdb copy retains only in-frame clones and omits some. The table lists approximately 340,000 clones, approximately 67% of them singletons. Sequencing was performed on PBMCs, taken after 36 months of ibrutinib treatment. The receptor set was obtained from a human donor with chronic lymphocytic leukemia.

V usage is TRBV5-1 and J usage is TRBJ2-7, with TRBD1 identical over 7 bases. V shed 6 bases and J 1 base; nucleotides not matched to a gene: 10. Germline V gene lookup returns CDR1 SGHRS and CDR2 YFSETQ. The CDR3 runs 15 residues. CDR3 nucleotide sequence: TGCGCCAGCACCCAACGACAGGGTGCGTCCTACGAGCAGTACTTC. It yields the protein CASTQRQGASYEQYF. Variable domain in full (rest from reference TRBV5-1 and TRBJ2-7): KAGVTQTPRYLIKTRGQQVTLSCSPISGHRSVSWYQQTPGQGLQFLFEYFSETQRNKGNFPGRFSGRQFSNSRSEMNVSTLELGDSALYLCASTQRQGASYEQYFGPGTRLTVT.

The V gene is TRBV6-6, the J gene TRBJ1-5; D uncertain. The CDR3 extends over 14 amino acids. Between the trimmed V and J ends, which lost 4 bases and 3 bases, there was a span of 10 bases. Germline-derived CDR1 and CDR2 are MNHNY and SVGAGI (reference sequence). CDR3 DNA sequence: TGTGCCAGCAGTTCCCGGGATTTCAATCAGCCCCAGCATTTT. Protein product: CASSSRDFNQPQHF.

The V gene is TRBV7-7, the J gene TRBJ2-1; D remains unclear. V was trimmed by 4 bases and J by 6 bases, leaving 10 bases between them. Germline loops: CDR1 SSHAT, CDR2 FNYEAQ (reference sequence). The CDR3 is 13 residues long. In DNA, the CDR3 is TGTGCCAGCAGCTCCACGCTGGGCAATGAGCAGTTCTTC. It encodes CASSSTLGNEQFF.

This chain connects TRBV6-5 to TRBJ1-6, with D perhaps TRBD1 (5 bases). V was pared by 2 bases and J by 9 bases, with 11 bases between. The CDR3 spans 14 residues. Germline lookup yields CDR1 MNHEY and CDR2 SVGAGI. This CDR3 reads CASSYQGGGSPLHF. CDR3 coding DNA: TGTGCCAGCAGTTACCAGGGCGGGGGTTCACCCCTCCACTTT.

This sequence joins TRBV27 and TRBJ1-2; the match to TRBD1 covers 9 bases. V lost 7 bases, J lost 4 bases, and 7 bases stayed unmatched. The CDR3 covers 14 residues. The germline CDR1 and CDR2 sequences are MNHEY and SMNVEV (reference sequence). CDR3 nucleotide sequence: TGTGCCAGCACAAGACAGGGGGTTTTCTATGGCTACACCTTC. Amino acids: CASTRQGVFYGYTF.